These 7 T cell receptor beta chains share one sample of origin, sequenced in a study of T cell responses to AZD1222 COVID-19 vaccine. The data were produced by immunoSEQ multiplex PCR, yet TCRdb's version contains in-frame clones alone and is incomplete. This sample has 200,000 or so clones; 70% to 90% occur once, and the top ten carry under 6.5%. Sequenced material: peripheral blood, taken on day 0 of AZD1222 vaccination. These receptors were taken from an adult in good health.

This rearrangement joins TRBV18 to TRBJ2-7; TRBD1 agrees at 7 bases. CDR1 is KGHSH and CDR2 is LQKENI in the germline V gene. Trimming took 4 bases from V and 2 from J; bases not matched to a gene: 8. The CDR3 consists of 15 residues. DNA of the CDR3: TGTGCCAGCTCACGACAGGGTCGAGGGACCTACGAGCAGTACTTC. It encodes CASSRQGRGTYEQYF.

CDR3 coding DNA: TGTGCCAGCAGTTTAGATCGGGGTGGCTACACCTTC. Its translation is CASSLDRGGYTF. The chain joins TRBV12-3 or TRBV12-4 to TRBJ1-2; D remains unclear. The CDR3 sequence is 12 residues long. The V and J ends lost 1 base and 7 bases respectively, with 7 bases between them.

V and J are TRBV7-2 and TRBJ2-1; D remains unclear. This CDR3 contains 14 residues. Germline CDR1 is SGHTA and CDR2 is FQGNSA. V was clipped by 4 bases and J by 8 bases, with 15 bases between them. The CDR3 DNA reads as TGTGCCAGCAGCTCCGGACCTGGCCGGTATGAGCAGTTCTTC. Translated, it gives CASSSGPGRYEQFF. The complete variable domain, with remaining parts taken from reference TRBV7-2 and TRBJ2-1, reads GAGVSQSPSNKVTEKGKDVELRCDPISGHTALYWYRQSLGQGLEFLIYFQGNSAPDKSGLPSDRFSAERTGGSVSTLTIQRTQQEDSAVYLCASSSGPGRYEQFFGPGTRLTVL.

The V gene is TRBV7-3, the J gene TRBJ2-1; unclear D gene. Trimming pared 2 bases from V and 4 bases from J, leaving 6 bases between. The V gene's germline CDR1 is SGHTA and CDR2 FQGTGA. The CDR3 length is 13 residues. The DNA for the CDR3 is TGTGCCAGCAGCTTAGGTCTGTACAATGAGCAGTTCTTC. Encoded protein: CASSLGLYNEQFF.

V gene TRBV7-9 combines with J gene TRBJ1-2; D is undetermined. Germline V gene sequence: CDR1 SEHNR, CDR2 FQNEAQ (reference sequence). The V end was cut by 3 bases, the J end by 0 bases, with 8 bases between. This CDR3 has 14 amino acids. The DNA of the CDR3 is TGTGCCAGCAGCTTTGAGGCTACTAACTATGGCTACACCTTC. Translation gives CASSFEATNYGYTF.

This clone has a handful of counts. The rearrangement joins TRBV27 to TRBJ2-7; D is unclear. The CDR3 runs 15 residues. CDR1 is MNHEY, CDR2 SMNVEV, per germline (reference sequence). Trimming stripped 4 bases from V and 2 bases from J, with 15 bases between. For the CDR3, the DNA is TGTGCCAGCAGTTACTCTCGTATCACCACCTACGAGCAGTACTTC. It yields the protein CASSYSRITTYEQYF.

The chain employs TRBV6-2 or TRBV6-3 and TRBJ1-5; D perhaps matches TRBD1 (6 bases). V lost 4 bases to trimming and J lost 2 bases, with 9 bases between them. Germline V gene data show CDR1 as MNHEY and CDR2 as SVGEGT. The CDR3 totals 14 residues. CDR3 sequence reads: CASSFRQGNQPQHF. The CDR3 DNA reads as TGTGCCAGCAGTTTCAGACAGGGCAATCAGCCCCAGCATTTT.